This T cell receptor beta chain was sequenced for a study of T cells in Graves' hyperthyroidism and ophthalmopathy. Each ophthalmopathy patient scored at least 3 on the Clinical Activity Score and at least 4 on NOSPECS grade, with duration under 3 months. This clonotype was counted ten times or more. The V and J ends lost 0 bases and 2 bases respectively, with 8 bases between them. CDR3 length: 15 amino acids. The germline V gene encodes CDR1 GTSNPN and CDR2 SVGIG (reference sequence). RNA transcripts yielded amplified TCR beta CDR3 regions. The TCR CDR3 was amplified in a first-round RT-PCR using the HTBI primer set. TCRdb independently ran MiXCR on the multiplex PCR reads; one entry per CDR3 protein. The sample carries hundreds of thousands of distinct CDR3 sequences, 17% recorded once.

The sequence came from a woman under 30 with Graves' ophthalmopathy. The chain couples TRBV30 to TRBJ2-6; D may correspond to TRBD1 or TRBD2 (5 bases each). Sequenced: blood. The CDR3 is CAWSVRGAGANVLTF. Here the CDR3 DNA reads TGTGCCTGGAGTGTACGAGGGGCTGGGGCCAACGTCCTGACTTTC. The variable domain in full, with the rest retrieved from reference TRBV30 and TRBJ2-6, is SQTIHQWPATLVQPVGSPLSLECTVEGTSNPNLYWYRQAAGRGLQLLFYSVGIGQISSEVPQNLSASRPQDRQFILSSKKLLLSDSGFYLCAWSVRGAGANVLTFGAGSRLTVL.